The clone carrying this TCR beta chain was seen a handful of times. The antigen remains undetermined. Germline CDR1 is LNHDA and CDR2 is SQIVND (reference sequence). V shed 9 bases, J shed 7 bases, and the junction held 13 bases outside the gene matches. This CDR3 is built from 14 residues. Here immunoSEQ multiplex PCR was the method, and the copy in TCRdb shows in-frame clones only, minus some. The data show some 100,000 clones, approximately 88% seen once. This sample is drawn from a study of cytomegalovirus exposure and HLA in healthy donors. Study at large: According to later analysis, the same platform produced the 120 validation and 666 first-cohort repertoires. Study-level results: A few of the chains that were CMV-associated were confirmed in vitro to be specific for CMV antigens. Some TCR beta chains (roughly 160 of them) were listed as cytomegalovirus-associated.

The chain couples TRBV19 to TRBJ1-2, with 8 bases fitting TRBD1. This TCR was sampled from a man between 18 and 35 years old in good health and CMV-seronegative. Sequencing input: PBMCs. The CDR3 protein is CASDHSRGRLGYTF. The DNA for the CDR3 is TGTGCCAGCGACCACTCCAGGGGGCGACTTGGCTACACCTTC.